This T cell receptor beta chain was captured in a study of metastatic and nonmetastatic thyroid tumors. Study information: Comparative analysis of repertoires was undertaken across blood and tumor or nodule tissue obtained from malignant and benign thyroid patients.

Thyroid surgery took place with no prior treatment in any patient. This clone came up many times. Its antigen is still unknown. This CDR3 region has 16 residues. Trimming removed 0 bases at V and 3 bases at J, with 12 bases between. The germline V gene encodes CDR1 SNHLY and CDR2 FYNNEI. Study conclusions and caveats: Significantly greater TCR beta diversity was reportedly found in malignant thyroid tumors than in benign nodules (in blood and tumor).

Per the study methods: Differences in CDR3 between clinicopathological groups were drawn on to build a classifier intended to discriminate distant-metastatic papillary thyroid cancer patients. TCRdb re-analyzed the PCR reads using MiXCR. TCRdb's processing, not the study's, gives the V and J calls here. The sample holds about 30,000 clones, 23% seen once. The receptor's source is a female donor with papillary thyroid cancer or a benign thyroid nodule (not recorded which). Some clones in this sample may be carry-over from other donors' samples. Sequenced sample: blood. V gene TRBV2 combines with J gene TRBJ1-5; perhaps TRBD1 as D (6 bases). The chain's CDR3 is CASSEAPGVHNQPQHF. CDR3 in DNA: TGTGCCAGCAGTGAAGCGCCAGGGGTCCACAATCAGCCCCAGCATTTT.